The clone carrying this TCR beta chain was detected ten times or more. The sequenced patients had an expansion of CD8+CD57+ cells seen by flow cytometry. Patients were treatment-naive when blood was sampled. The entry originates in a study of CD8+CD57+ T cells in acquired aplastic anemia. Study summary: Sorted cells (CD4+ and CD8+) yielded DNA amounts that averaged approximately 3 ug.

Genomic DNA served as template for TCR beta VDJ and CDR3 profiling. TCRdb redid the calling of the reads with MiXCR, one entry per CDR3 protein. Among about half a million distinct CDR3 sequences listed, more than 25% were seen once. Germline V gives CDR1 GTSNPN, CDR2 SVGIG (reference sequence). V lost 1 base and J 5 bases, leaving 14 bases between the germline ends. CDR3 size: 14 residues. The specimen was sorted CD4+, CD8+, or CD8+CD57+ T cells (not recorded which) from PBMCs. The V gene is TRBV30, the J gene TRBJ2-5, with a tentative D call TRBD1 (5 bases). The receptor was isolated from a human donor with aplastic anemia. The CDR3 loop reads CAWSDIRVVETQYF. CDR3 bases: TGTGCCTGGAGTGACATCAGGGTGGTGGAGACCCAGTACTTC.